One T cell receptor (beta chain) is described in this entry. Its recognized antigen is unknown. No base quality information exists; no much larger clone differs at one position. The study evaluated CTLA-4 blockade (ipilimumab) given together with focal radiation therapy in patients who had chemo-refractory metastatic non-small-cell lung cancer. CDR1 SGHVS and CDR2 FQNEAQ are derived from the germline V gene. Trimming removed 5 bases from V and 3 bases from J, leaving 13 bases between the germline ends. Spanning cysteine to phenylalanine, the CDR3 consists of 15 amino acids. Only the CDR3 DNA is retained, 45 bases long and in frame from the first base. This sample is drawn from a study of radiotherapy plus CTLA-4 blockade in lung cancer (dated by TCRdb to the late 2010s). Regarding the complete study: Objective responses occurred in approximately 19% of enrolled patients, and around 29% achieved disease control.

Summary of the overall study and its limitations: Early dynamic changes in blood T cell clones, together with increased serum interferon-beta after radiation, were reported as the strongest predictors of response. After treatment with radiotherapy and ipilimumab, TCR clones that originated in tumors expanded in peripheral blood.

Receptors were amplified or captured by the immunoSEQ multiplex PCR assay. This immuneACCESS table, as held by TCRdb, lists in-frame sequences with V and J called but not all clones. Of the missing ones, under half trace to an unresolved V gene in checked studies; the others have no known cause. Within this sample are around 37,000 clones, with approximately 77% of them counted one time only. Approximately 11% of the sample is in the top ten clones. The sequence joins TRBV7-8 to TRBJ1-4, with an unclear D gene assignment. The specimen comprised peripheral blood, sampled from a patient treated with radiotherapy plus ipilimumab. This receptor was identified in a human donor with non-small cell lung cancer who had stable disease on radiotherapy plus ipilimumab. The sequenced DNA is TGTGCCAGCAGCGCTCAAAGCGGGGCTAATGAAAAACTGTTTTTT. Its protein product is CASSAQSGANEKLFF.